The 14 T cell receptor beta chains in this list originate from one sample, sequenced in a study of blood T cell repertoires in COVID-19. TCRdb's copy holds only in-frame clones and misses some; the assay was immunoSEQ multiplex PCR. The table records more than 300,000 clones, around 90% of them present only once. The sample was PBMCs or T cells enriched from blood (not recorded which). Every receptor here comes from a woman in her 30s who had recovered from COVID-19.

The V gene is TRBV5-4, the J gene TRBJ2-5, with 13 bases aligning to TRBD2. Germline lookup yields CDR1 SGHNT and CDR2 YYREEE (reference sequence). V shed 3 bases, J shed 1 base, and the junction held 6 bases outside the gene matches. CDR3 size: 17 residues. The CDR3: CASSSGLAGNFQETQYF. CDR3 DNA sequence: TGTGCCAGCAGCTCGGGACTAGCGGGGAACTTCCAAGAGACCCAGTACTTC.

J is TRBJ2-3 and V is TRBV7-2; 12 nucleotides match TRBD2. Germline-derived CDR1 and CDR2 are SGHTA and FQGNSA. This CDR3 region has 18 residues. V shed 5 bases, J shed 5 bases, and the junction held 14 bases outside the gene matches. The CDR3 reads CASSGRTSGAPTQDTQYF. The CDR3 coding sequence is TGTGCCAGCAGCGGGAGGACTAGCGGGGCGCCCACCCAAGATACGCAGTATTTT.

The chain has TRBV6-5 and TRBJ2-1; possible D gene TRBD1, 7 bases. The V end was cut by 6 bases, the J end by 10 bases, with 19 bases between. Germline V CDR1 and CDR2: MNHEY, SVGAGI. The CDR3 consists of 14 residues. The CDR3 DNA reads as TGTGCCAGCAGGCGACAGGGAGGTCAAAGGGAGCAGTTCTTC. It specifies CASRRQGGQREQFF.

The V call is TRBV7-9, the J call TRBJ1-2; weak D call: TRBD1 (6 bases). The V gene's germline CDR1 is SEHNR and CDR2 FQNEAQ (reference sequence). The length of the CDR3 is 15 residues. With 2 bases removed from V and 4 bases from J, the gap between germline ends came to 14 bases. The CDR3 region has the DNA TGTGCCAGCAGCTTACGGGGGGGCAGCTTCTATGGCTACACCTTC. This codes for CASSLRGGSFYGYTF.

V gene TRBV18 combines with J gene TRBJ2-1; TRBD2 is a possible D gene (6 bases). CDR1 KGHSH and CDR2 LQKENI come from the germline V gene. The CDR3 is 16 residues long. V was cut by 6 bases and J by 2 bases, with 17 bases left in between. The CDR3 is CASSNPPGLTYNEQFF. DNA for the CDR3: TGTGCCAGCTCCAACCCGCCGGGACTCACCTACAATGAGCAGTTCTTC. The full variable domain, with the rest looked up from reference TRBV18 and TRBJ2-1, is NAGVMQNPRHLVRRRGQEARLRCSPMKGHSHVYWYRQLPEEGLKFMVYLQKENIIDESGMPKERFSAEFPKEGPSILRIQQVVRGDSAAYFCASSNPPGLTYNEQFFGPGTRLTVL.

This rearrangement joins TRBV20-1 to TRBJ1-1; a possible D gene is TRBD1 (6 bases). With 3 bases removed from V and 3 bases from J, the gap between germline ends came to 11 bases. The CDR3 has 13 amino acids. Germline CDR1 is DFQATT and CDR2 is SNEGSKA (reference sequence). CDR3 bases: TGCAGTGCTAGTTCCCGACAGGACACTGAAGCTTTCTTT. Amino acid sequence: CSASSRQDTEAFF.

This chain joins TRBV7-2 and TRBJ1-6; 10 nucleotides match TRBD1. Per germline, CDR1 SGHTA and CDR2 FQGNSA. CDR3 length: 16 amino acids. J lost 8 bases, V lost 3 bases, and 7 bases had no gene match. The CDR3, as DNA: TGTGCCAGCAGCTTGAGAGCCGGGACAGGGGATTCACCCCTCCACTTT. This encodes CASSLRAGTGDSPLHF.

The CDR3 DNA is TGCGCCAGCAGGCAACAGGGGGCCCCCCGAGGCTACACCTTC. Its translation: CASRQQGAPRGYTF. This rearrangement joins TRBV10-2 to TRBJ1-2, with 9 bases aligning to TRBD1. This CDR3 spans 14 amino acids. Germline values: CDR1 WSHSY, CDR2 SAAADI. With V trimmed by 6 bases and J by 8 bases, 10 bases remained unmatched.

V gene TRBV5-1 combines with J gene TRBJ2-7; D might be TRBD1 (6 bases). Germline CDR1 SGHRS, CDR2 YFSETQ. This CDR3 spans 14 amino acids. Trimming took off 4 bases at V and 0 bases at J, with 11 bases between the two ends. CDR3 sequence (DNA): TGCGCCAGCAGCACGGACAGAAGCTCCTACGAGCAGTACTTC. This encodes CASSTDRSSYEQYF.

The chain employs TRBV4-3 and TRBJ1-2, with D hard to call. Trimming left V 0 bases short and J 10 bases short, with 18 bases between. Germline loops: CDR1 LGHNA, CDR2 YSLEER. The CDR3 is made up of 15 amino acids. The DNA for the CDR3 is TGCGCCAGCAGCCAAGAGGGAGTGGGCACTCCGGCCTACACCTTC. Its translation is CASSQEGVGTPAYTF.

The V gene is TRBV3-1 (or the pseudogene TRBV3-2), the J gene TRBJ1-3, with D perhaps matching TRBD1 (5 bases). The CDR3 length is 15 residues. V was pared by 1 base and J by 9 bases, with 16 bases between. Per germline, CDR1 LGHDT and CDR2 YNNKEL (reference sequence). The CDR3 DNA reads TGTGCCAGCAGCCAAGTAACGGGGGGTCGAGGCACCATATATTTT. Its protein product is CASSQVTGGRGTIYF.

The V and J genes are TRBV27 and TRBJ1-2, with D possibly TRBD1 on 6 matching bases. Per germline, CDR1 MNHEY and CDR2 SMNVEV (reference sequence). Trimming stripped 6 bases from V and 5 bases from J, with 13 bases between. The CDR3 totals 13 residues. The CDR3 is CASRQGFPYGYTF. The CDR3 DNA reads TGTGCCAGCAGACAGGGTTTCCCTTATGGCTACACCTTC.

The CDR3 bases are TGCGCCAGCAGCACCGGGACAGGGGGACAGCCCCAGCATTTT. Its protein is CASSTGTGGQPQHF. The J gene is TRBJ1-5, the V gene TRBV5-1; TRBD1 matches at 11 bases. V was pared by 4 bases and J by 7 bases, with 4 bases of the junction left unmatched. This CDR3 contains 14 residues. Germline V gene lookup returns CDR1 SGHRS and CDR2 YFSETQ.

In its sample, this clone was seen a few times. The chain links TRBV4-3 to TRBJ1-3; D is unclear. This CDR3 is built from 16 residues. V lost 0 bases to trimming and J lost 2 bases, with 11 bases between them. From germline, CDR1 is LGHNA and CDR2 YSLEER. CDR3 bases: TGCGCCAGCAGCCAAGATTTAACAGTTACTGGAAACACCATATATTTT. Amino acids: CASSQDLTVTGNTIYF.